This TCR beta chain was captured in a study of response to subunit inactivated influenza vaccine. Whole-study results and caveats: That few new T cells are recruited by each seasonal influenza vaccination was the authors' suggestion.

CDR1 and CDR2 from the germline V gene are SEHNR and FQNEAQ (reference sequence). V trimming: 6 bases; J trimming: 2 bases; junction bases outside the gene matches: 7. The CDR3 extends over 15 amino acids. TCRdb recomputed calls from the RT-PCR reads with MiXCR, one row per CDR3 protein. The sample lists 200,000 to 300,000 distinct CDR3 sequences; 12% were seen once. This clonotype was seen only a few times. Its specificity is unknown. The sequencing used non-naive T cells sorted from PBMCs, collected roughly 15 days before vaccination. This clonotype was obtained from a man aged 50-60 years who received an inactivated influenza vaccine. The J gene is TRBJ2-5, the V gene TRBV7-9, with 9 nucleotides matching TRBD1. The CDR3 DNA sequence: TGTGCCAGCAGGACAGGGGGGCCAATTCAAGAGACCCAGTACTTC. Encoded protein: CASRTGGPIQETQYF.